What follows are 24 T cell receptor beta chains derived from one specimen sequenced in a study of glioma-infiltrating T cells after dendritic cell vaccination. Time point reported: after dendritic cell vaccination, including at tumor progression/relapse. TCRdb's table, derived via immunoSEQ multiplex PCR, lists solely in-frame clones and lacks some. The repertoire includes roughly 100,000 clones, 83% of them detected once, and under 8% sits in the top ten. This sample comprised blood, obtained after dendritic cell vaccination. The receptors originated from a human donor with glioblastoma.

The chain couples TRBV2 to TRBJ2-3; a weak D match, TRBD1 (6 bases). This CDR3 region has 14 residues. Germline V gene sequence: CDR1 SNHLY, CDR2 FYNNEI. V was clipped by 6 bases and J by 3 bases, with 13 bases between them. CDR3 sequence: CASRETQGTDTQYF. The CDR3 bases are TGTGCCAGCAGGGAAACACAGGGTACAGATACGCAGTATTTT. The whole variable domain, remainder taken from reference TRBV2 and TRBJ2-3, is EPEVTQTPSHQVTQMGQEVILRCVPISNHLYFYWYRQILGQKVEFLVSFYNNEISEKSEIFDDQFSVERPDGSNFTLKIRSTKLEDSAMYFCASRETQGTDTQYFGPGTRLTVL.

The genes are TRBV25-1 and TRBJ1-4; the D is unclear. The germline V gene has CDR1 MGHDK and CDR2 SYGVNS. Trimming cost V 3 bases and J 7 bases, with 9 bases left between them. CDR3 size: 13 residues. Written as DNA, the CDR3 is TGTGCCAGCAGTGACCTATCCGGTGAAAAACTGTTTTTT. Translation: CASSDLSGEKLFF.

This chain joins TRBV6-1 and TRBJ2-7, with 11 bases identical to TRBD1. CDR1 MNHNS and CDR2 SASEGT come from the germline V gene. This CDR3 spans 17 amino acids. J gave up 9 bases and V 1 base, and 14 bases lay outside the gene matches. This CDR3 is CASSEVGWGQGGGSQYF. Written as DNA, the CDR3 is TGTGCCAGCAGTGAAGTCGGTTGGGGACAGGGGGGAGGGTCGCAGTACTTC.

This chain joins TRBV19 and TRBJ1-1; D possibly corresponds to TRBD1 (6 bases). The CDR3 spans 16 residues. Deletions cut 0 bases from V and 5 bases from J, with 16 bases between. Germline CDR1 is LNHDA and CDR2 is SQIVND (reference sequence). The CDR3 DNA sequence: TGTGCCAGTAGTATAGAGGCGATTAGGGGGGGGACTGAAGCTTTCTTT. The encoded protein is CASSIEAIRGGTEAFF.

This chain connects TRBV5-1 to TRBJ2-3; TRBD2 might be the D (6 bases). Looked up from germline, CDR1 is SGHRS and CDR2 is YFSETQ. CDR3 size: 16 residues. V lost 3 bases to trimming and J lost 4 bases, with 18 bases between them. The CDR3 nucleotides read TGCGCCAGCAGCTCCCGGGCCATCGGGGGTGCAGATACGCAGTATTTT. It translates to CASSSRAIGGADTQYF.

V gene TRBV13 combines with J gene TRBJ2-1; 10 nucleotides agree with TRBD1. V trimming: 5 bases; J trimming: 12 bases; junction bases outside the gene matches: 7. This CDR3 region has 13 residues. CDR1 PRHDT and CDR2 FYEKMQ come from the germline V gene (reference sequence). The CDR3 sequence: CASSTQGQGVQFF. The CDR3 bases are TGTGCCAGCAGCACCCAAGGACAGGGGGTGCAGTTCTTC.

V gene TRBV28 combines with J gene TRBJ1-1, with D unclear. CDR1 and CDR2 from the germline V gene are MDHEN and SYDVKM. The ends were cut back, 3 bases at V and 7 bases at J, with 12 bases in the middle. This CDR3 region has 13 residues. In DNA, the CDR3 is TGTGCCAGCAGTTTGTCCCAGTACGATGAAGCTTTCTTT. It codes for CASSLSQYDEAFF. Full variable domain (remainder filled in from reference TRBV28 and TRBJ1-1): DVKVTQSSRYLVKRTGEKVFLECVQDMDHENMFWYRQDPGLGLRLIYFSYDVKMKEKGDIPEGYSVSREKKERFSLILESASTNQTSMYLCASSLSQYDEAFFGQGTRLTVV.

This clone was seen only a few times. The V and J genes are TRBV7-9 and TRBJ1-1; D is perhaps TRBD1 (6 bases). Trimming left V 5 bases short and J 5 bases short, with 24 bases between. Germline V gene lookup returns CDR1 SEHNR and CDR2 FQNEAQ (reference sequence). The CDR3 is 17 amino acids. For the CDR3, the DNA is TGTGCCAGCAGCGCATCACTAACCGAGGGGGTAACGACTGAAGCTTTCTTT. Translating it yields CASSASLTEGVTTEAFF.

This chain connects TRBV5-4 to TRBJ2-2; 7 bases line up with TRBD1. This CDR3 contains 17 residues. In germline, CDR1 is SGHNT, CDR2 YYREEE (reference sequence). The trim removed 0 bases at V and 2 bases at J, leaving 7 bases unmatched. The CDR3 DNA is TGTGCCAGCAGCTTGGCGGGACAGTTTGCTAACACCGGGGAGCTGTTTTTT. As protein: CASSLAGQFANTGELFF.

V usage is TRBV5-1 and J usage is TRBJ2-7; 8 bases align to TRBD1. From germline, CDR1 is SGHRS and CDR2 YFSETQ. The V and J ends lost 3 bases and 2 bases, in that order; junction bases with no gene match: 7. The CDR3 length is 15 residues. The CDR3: CASSWTTGGTYEQYF. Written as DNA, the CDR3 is TGCGCCAGCAGCTGGACAACAGGGGGAACCTACGAGCAGTACTTC.

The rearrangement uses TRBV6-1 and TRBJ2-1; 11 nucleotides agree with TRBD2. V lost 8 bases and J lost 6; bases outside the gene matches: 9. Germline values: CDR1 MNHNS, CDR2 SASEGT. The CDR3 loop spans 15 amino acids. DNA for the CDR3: TGTGCCAGCCGCCCTTTAGCGGGGGGGCTCAATGAGCAGTTCTTC. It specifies CASRPLAGGLNEQFF.

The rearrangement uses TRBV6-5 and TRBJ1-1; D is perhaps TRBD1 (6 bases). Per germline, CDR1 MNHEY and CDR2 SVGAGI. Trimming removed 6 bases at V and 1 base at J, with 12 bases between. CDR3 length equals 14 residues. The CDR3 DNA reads TGTGCCAGCAGGGTACCGGGACAGAACACTGAAGCTTTCTTT. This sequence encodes CASRVPGQNTEAFF.

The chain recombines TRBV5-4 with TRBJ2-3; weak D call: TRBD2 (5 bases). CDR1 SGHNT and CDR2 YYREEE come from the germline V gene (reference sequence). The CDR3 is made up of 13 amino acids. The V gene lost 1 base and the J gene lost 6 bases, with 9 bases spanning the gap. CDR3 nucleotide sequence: TGTGCCAGCAGCTTGTCCCCGGGGGATACGCAGTATTTT. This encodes CASSLSPGDTQYF.

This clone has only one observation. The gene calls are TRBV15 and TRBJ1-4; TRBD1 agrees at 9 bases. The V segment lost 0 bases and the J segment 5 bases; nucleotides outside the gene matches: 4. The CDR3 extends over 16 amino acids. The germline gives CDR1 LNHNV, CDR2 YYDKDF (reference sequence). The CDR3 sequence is CATSRDGGTGNEKLFF. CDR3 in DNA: TGTGCCACCAGCAGAGATGGGGGGACAGGGAATGAAAAACTGTTTTTT.

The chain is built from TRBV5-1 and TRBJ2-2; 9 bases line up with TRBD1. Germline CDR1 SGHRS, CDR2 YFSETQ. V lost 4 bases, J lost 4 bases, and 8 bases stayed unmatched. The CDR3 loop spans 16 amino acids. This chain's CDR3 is CASSEQGAFATGELFF. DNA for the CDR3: TGCGCCAGCAGCGAACAGGGGGCTTTCGCCACCGGGGAGCTGTTTTTT.

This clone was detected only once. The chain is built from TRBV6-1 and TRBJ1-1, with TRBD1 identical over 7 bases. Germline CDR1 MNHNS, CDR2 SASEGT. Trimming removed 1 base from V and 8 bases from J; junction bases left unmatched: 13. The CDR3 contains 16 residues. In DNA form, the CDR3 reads TGTGCCAGCAGTGAAGAAGGACAGGAGGGGGTAGGAGAAGCTTTCTTT. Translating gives CASSEEGQEGVGEAFF.

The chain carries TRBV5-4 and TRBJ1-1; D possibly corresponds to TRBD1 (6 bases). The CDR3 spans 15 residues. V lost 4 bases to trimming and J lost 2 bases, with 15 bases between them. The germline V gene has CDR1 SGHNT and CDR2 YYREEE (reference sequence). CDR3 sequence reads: CASSGGGDINTEAFF. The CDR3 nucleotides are TGTGCCAGCAGCGGCGGGGGGGACATAAACACTGAAGCTTTCTTT.

CDR3 bases: TGTGCCAGCAGCTTAGGGAATGGTCCGGGACAGTACGAGCAGTACTTC. Its translation is CASSLGNGPGQYEQYF. The gene calls are TRBV7-9 and TRBJ2-7; 7 positions match TRBD1. Germline CDR1 reads SEHNR; CDR2 reads FQNEAQ (reference sequence). The CDR3 runs 16 residues. The V and J ends lost 1 base and 4 bases, in that order; junction bases with no gene match: 10.

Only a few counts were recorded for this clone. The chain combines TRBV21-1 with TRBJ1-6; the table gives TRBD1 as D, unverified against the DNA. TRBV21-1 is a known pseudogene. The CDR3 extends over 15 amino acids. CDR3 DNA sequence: TGTGCCAGCCGGGACAGGGGGCTTTATAATTCACCCCTCCACTTT. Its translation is CASRDRGLYNSPLHF.

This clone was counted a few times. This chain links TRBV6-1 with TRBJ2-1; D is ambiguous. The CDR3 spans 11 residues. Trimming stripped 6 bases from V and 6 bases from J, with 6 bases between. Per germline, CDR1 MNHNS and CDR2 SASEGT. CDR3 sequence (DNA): TGTGCCAGCAGGACGGGCAATGAGCAGTTCTTC. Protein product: CASRTGNEQFF.

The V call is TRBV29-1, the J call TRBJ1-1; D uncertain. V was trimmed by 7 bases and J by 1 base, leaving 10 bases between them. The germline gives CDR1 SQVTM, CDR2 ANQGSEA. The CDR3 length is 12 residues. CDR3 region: CSARRGNTEAFF. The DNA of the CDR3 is TGCAGCGCCCGCCGGGGGAACACTGAAGCTTTCTTT.

CDR3 nucleotide sequence: TGCGCCAGCAGGCCGAGACTAGCGGGGGACAATGAGCAGTTCTTC. Residues: CASRPRLAGDNEQFF. The chain recombines TRBV23-1 with TRBJ2-1; 12 bases fit TRBD2. TRBV23-1 is noted as an ORF with a role that remains uncertain. The CDR3 extends over 15 amino acids. V was clipped by 6 bases and J by 5 bases; unmatched bases: 5.

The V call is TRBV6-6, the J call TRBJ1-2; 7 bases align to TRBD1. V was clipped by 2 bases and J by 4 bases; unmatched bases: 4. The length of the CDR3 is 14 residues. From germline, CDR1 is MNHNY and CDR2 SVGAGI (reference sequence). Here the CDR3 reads CASSYMGQSYGYTF. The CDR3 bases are TGTGCCAGCAGTTACATGGGACAGAGCTATGGCTACACCTTC.

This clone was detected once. The CDR3 loop reads CASSIVQGPRTEAFF. CDR3 nucleotide sequence: TGTGCCAGTAGTATAGTGCAGGGGCCGAGGACTGAAGCTTTCTTT. V gene TRBV19 combines with J gene TRBJ1-1, with D maybe TRBD1 (6 bases). This CDR3 spans 15 amino acids. Germline V CDR1 and CDR2: LNHDA, SQIVND (reference sequence). The V and J ends lost 1 base and 5 bases respectively, with 14 bases between them.